This T cell receptor (beta chain) was observed in a study of T cells in Graves' hyperthyroidism and ophthalmopathy (dated by TCRdb to between 2018 and 2021). For context, the study as a whole: Peripheral blood samples were taken at the time of initial diagnosis, prior to any treatment. TCR Vbeta CDR3 sequencing of roughly 140 peripheral blood samples (about 45 ophthalmopathy, 75 or so hyperthyroidism and around 17 progressor patients) is reported in the paper. To identify distinguishing TCR V-J signatures, a discovery cohort of some 100 patients was used, comprising some 45 with Graves' ophthalmopathy and around 60 with stable Graves' hyperthyroidism. For training and testing, the approximately 97 patients in the discovery cohort were randomly divided in a 7:3 ratio. Whether ophthalmopathy could be predicted prospectively was tested in an independent validation cohort made up of 18 to 20 hyperthyroidism patients plus 17 patients who later progressed to ophthalmopathy. Thyroid tissue and blood T-cell repertoires from six Graves' hyperthyroidism patients were also compared in the study. Following sampling, methimazole starting at 30 mg daily was given to hyperthyroidism patients, and high-dose intravenous methylprednisolone was given to ophthalmopathy patients.

Stable Graves' hyperthyroidism was defined as no progression to ophthalmopathy during 18 months of follow-up. The hyperthyroidism patients were between 18 and 65 years old and newly diagnosed, with a disease duration of less than 2 months. Any patient with an uncontrolled infection, another autoimmune disease, pregnancy or lactation was excluded. Diagnoses were established on the basis of clinical symptoms, serum thyroxine and TRAb, thyroid ultrasound, and orbital computed tomography. PBMCs were separated from roughly 9.6 ml of fresh peripheral blood using Ficoll-Paque density gradient centrifugation. Total RNA was extracted using Trizol reagent, and RNA quality was assessed on an Agilent 2100 Bioanalyzer. At least ten counts were recorded for this clonotype. Its antigen remains undetermined. Base qualities are not at hand, and no much larger clone is one base apart. Overall results and qualifications from the work: A model built on a 13 V-J signature distinguished ophthalmopathy from stable hyperthyroidism, reaching roughly 88% sensitivity and around 81% specificity in cross-validation and 80%/75% in testing. In validation, progression to ophthalmopathy was predicted by the model with 70.59% sensitivity and 72.22% specificity, a median of approximately 7.1 months before onset. No statistical method was used to fix the sample size in advance, and group allocation was not hidden from the investigators. Most expanded thyroid clonotypes (frequency above 0.001) were also detected in blood, a finding suggesting that blood repertoires may reflect thyroid immune responses.

Including cysteine and phenylalanine, the CDR3 has 13 amino acids. Only the CDR3 region is kept as DNA, spanning 39 bases read in frame from base 1. V is reduced by 0 bases and J by 5 bases, leaving a spacing of 9 bases between them. In the germline V gene, CDR1 corresponds to SGHRS and CDR2 to YFSETQ. Amplification of TCR beta CDR3 regions was carried out from RNA transcripts. For the first round of RT-PCR on the TCR CDR3, the HTBI primer set was used together with the Qiagen OneStep RT-PCR kit. The libraries were constructed in a second round of multiplex PCR and then size-selected and purified. Paired-end sequencing of the libraries was performed with 100 bp reads on an Illumina HiSeq2000. Per the original workflow: SOAPnuke was used to process the raw data, with reads discarded if the reads contained adapters or uncalled bases, had a mean Phred below 15, or lacked an exact constant-primer or identifier match. COPE v1.2.5 was used to merge the high-quality paired reads, and each unique nucleotide sequence was defined as a clonotype. MiTCR v1.1 was used to align the clonotypes against IMGT TRBV, TRBD and TRBJ reference segments. The analysis included only V-J combinations with a frequency above 0.0001, which together covered over 98% of the repertoires. A TCS score was defined as the ratio of F50 (clonal expansion) to E x V (chaos), with BLOSUM62-based TCRdist applied between CDR3 peptides within each V-J. Welch's t-statistics and random forest reduced around 510 V-J features to around 14, which were used in a naive Bayes classifier (R e1071). In TCRdb, the public reads were trimmed at Q25 with fastp and aligned with MiXCR, with productive beta chains retained. Identical CDR3 protein sequences are pooled into one entry, listed with their most common genes and DNA. The V and J calls follow TCRdb's processing rather than the paper's. The sample profile shows 540,000 or so distinct CDR3 sequences; less than 20% of them were found once. The ten most abundant clones make up under 8% of the sample.

Sequencing used blood. The V and J genes are TRBV5-1 and TRBJ2-7; TRBD1 is possibly the D segment (5 matching bases). The sequence derives from a woman aged 25 to 39 with Graves' hyperthyroidism. In nucleotides, the sequence is TGCGCCAGCAGCTTGGGGGGCAGGAACGAGCAGTACTTC. This yields the protein CASSLGGRNEQYF.